This TCR beta chain came from a study of blood T cell repertoires in COVID-19. Study-level background: COVID-19 samples from acute and convalescent phases originated in the United States, Italy and Spain. Sources were T cells, B-cell-depleted T cells, or PBMCs; the material itself was cDNA or gDNA.

Methods used by the authors: Using reference gene primer amplification, nucleated cell counts were estimated. Profiled with immunoSEQ multiplex PCR; TCRdb holds only in-frame clones, not every one. That table furnishes V, J and clone size, whereas the DNA furnished D and trimming. Here the sample spans about 27,000 clones, roughly 80% being singletons. The CDR3 runs 13 residues. The germline V gene encodes CDR1 SGHTA and CDR2 FQGTGA. V was pared by 2 bases and J by 4 bases, with 6 bases between. The chain is built from TRBV7-3 and TRBJ2-1; D is unresolved. This clonotype originated in a man aged 65 to 85 with active COVID-19. What was sequenced was peripheral blood. CDR3 bases: TGTGCCAGCAGCTTATTCGTATACAATGAGCAGTTCTTC. Protein product: CASSLFVYNEQFF.